Listed here are 10 T cell receptor beta chains from one sample, sequenced in a study of T cell responses to AZD1222 COVID-19 vaccine. Using immunoSEQ multiplex PCR, the repertoire was profiled, and TCRdb retains in-frame clones only, with some absent. The data hold approximately 100,000 clones, with roughly nine tenths observed a single time. The sample consisted of peripheral blood, taken on day 0 of AZD1222 vaccination. The source of these receptors is an adult in good health.

This chain's CDR3 is CARGGDCNQPQHF. CDR3 nucleotides: TGTGCCAGAGGGGGAGATTGCAATCAGCCCCAGCATTTT. The J gene is TRBJ1-5, the V gene TRBV6-4; TRBD1 might be the D (6 bases). CDR1 is MRHNA and CDR2 is SNTAGT in the germline V gene. There are 13 residues in the CDR3. Trimming stripped 9 bases from V and 2 bases from J, with 11 bases between.

The chain has TRBV19 and TRBJ1-1; possible D gene TRBD1, 6 bases. CDR1 LNHDA and CDR2 SQIVND come from the germline V gene (reference sequence). The V end was cut by 2 bases, the J end by 1 base, with 8 bases between. The CDR3 extends over 14 amino acids. The CDR3 nucleotides are TGTGCCAGTAGTATAACAGGGAAGAACACTGAAGCTTTCTTT. This codes for CASSITGKNTEAFF.

V usage is TRBV16 and J usage is TRBJ1-2; D unresolved. Trimming pared 0 bases from V and 4 bases from J, leaving 9 bases between. CDR1 is KGHSY, CDR2 FQNENV, per germline. This CDR3 is built from 14 residues. The CDR3 DNA sequence: TGTGCCAGCAGCCAATCCCACACCTCCTATGGCTACACCTTC. Residues: CASSQSHTSYGYTF.

This clone appeared a single time. J is TRBJ2-1 and V is TRBV2; TRBD2 matches 8 bases. The germline CDR1 and CDR2 sequences are SNHLY and FYNNEI. The CDR3 totals 15 residues. Germline trimming cut 6 bases from V and 5 bases from J; bases unmatched to any gene: 9. CDR3 coding DNA: TGTGCCAGCAGAAACCTAGCGGGCCGGCACAATGAGCAGTTCTTC. This gives the protein CASRNLAGRHNEQFF.

The chain joins TRBV6-5 to TRBJ2-7, with D hard to call. The germline gives CDR1 MNHEY, CDR2 SVGAGI. The length of the CDR3 is 14 residues. Trimming left V 8 bases short and J 0 bases short, with 14 bases between. CDR3 sequence: CASLHLGPSYEQYF. For the CDR3, the DNA is TGTGCCAGCCTCCACCTTGGGCCCTCCTACGAGCAGTACTTC.

The chain combines TRBV7-3 with TRBJ1-1, with 8 bases aligning to TRBD1. Germline CDR1 and CDR2: SGHTA and FQGTGA. The trim removed 2 bases at V and 7 bases at J, leaving 0 bases unmatched. The CDR3 spans 12 residues. In DNA, the CDR3 is TGTGCCAGCAGCTTAGGACAGGGTGAAGCTTTCTTT. This gives the protein CASSLGQGEAFF.

The J gene is TRBJ2-1, the V gene TRBV27; 12 nucleotides agree with TRBD1. The CDR3 covers 15 residues. The germline gives CDR1 MNHEY, CDR2 SMNVEV (reference sequence). Losses at the gene ends were 6 bases for V and 7 bases for J; bases not matched to a gene: 7. The CDR3 coding sequence is TGTGCCAGCAGGGCCCCGGGACAGGGGGCGAATGAGCAGTTCTTC. Its translation: CASRAPGQGANEQFF.

This chain's CDR3 is CASSNPTGNTIYF. The CDR3 DNA reads as TGCGCCAGCAGCAATCCTACGGGAAACACCATATATTTT. The chain recombines TRBV5-1 with TRBJ1-3, with no clear D. Trimming stripped 4 bases from V and 4 bases from J, with 9 bases between. The CDR3 spans 13 residues. CDR1 is SGHRS, CDR2 YFSETQ, per germline.

In this sample, this clone turned up once. The gene calls are TRBV12-3 or TRBV12-4 and TRBJ2-7; D call uncertain. The CDR3 runs 11 residues. The V end lost 3 bases, the J end lost 3 bases, and 3 bases lay between the germline ends. The CDR3 here is CASSLGYEQYF. CDR3 in DNA: TGTGCCAGCAGTTTGGGCTACGAGCAGTACTTC.

V usage is TRBV6-4 and J usage is TRBJ2-1, with D perhaps TRBD2 (6 bases). Germline assignment: CDR1 MRHNA and CDR2 SNTAGT. The CDR3 is 16 amino acids. Trimming stripped 3 bases from V and 9 bases from J, with 21 bases between. The CDR3 coding sequence is TGTGCCAGCAGTGAAGCTGGCGGGGCCGCCCGAACTGAGCAGTTCTTC. Translating gives CASSEAGGAARTEQFF.